The 19 T cell receptor beta chains presented below share a single source sample, sequenced in a study of response to subunit inactivated influenza vaccine. Each CDR3 protein is one row after TCRdb ran MiXCR on the RT-PCR reads. Of around 500,000 distinct CDR3 sequences in the sample, roughly 11% were seen once. The sequencing used PBMCs from blood, collected roughly 47 days after vaccination. The receptors stem from a man between 45 and 60 years old who received an inactivated influenza vaccine.

This clonotype has just a few counts. The chain combines TRBV28 with TRBJ2-7; D may be TRBD1 or TRBD2 (6 bases each). CDR1 and CDR2 (germline): MDHEN, SYDVKM. CDR3 length equals 17 residues. The V gene lost 1 base and the J gene lost 5 bases, with 21 bases spanning the gap. CDR3 in DNA: TGTGCCAGCAGTTTATCCCCCGCACAGGGACTCCCCCACGAGCAGTACTTC. This encodes CASSLSPAQGLPHEQYF.

V gene TRBV12-3 or TRBV12-4 combines with J gene TRBJ1-1; D gene uncertain. CDR3 length: 13 residues. V was clipped by 5 bases and J by 5 bases, with 12 bases between them. Written as DNA, the CDR3 is TGTGCCAGCAGTGTCCTGAGGGAGACTGAAGCTTTCTTT. Translation gives CASSVLRETEAFF.

This clonotype was recorded a few times. The chain links TRBV6-1 to TRBJ1-5; D remains unclear. The germline V gene encodes CDR1 MNHNS and CDR2 SASEGT. This CDR3 contains 13 residues. V was trimmed by 6 bases and J by 5 bases, leaving 11 bases between them. In nucleotides, the CDR3 is TGTGCCAGCAGCCATCAAATGCATCAGCCCCAGCATTTT. Translated: CASSHQMHQPQHF.

This clonotype was seen a handful of times. The chain carries TRBV20-1 and TRBJ2-1; D is undetermined. The CDR3 sequence is 11 residues long. Germline V gene lookup returns CDR1 DFQATT and CDR2 SNEGSKA (reference sequence). Trimming pared 6 bases from V and 6 bases from J, leaving 9 bases between. The chain's CDR3 is CSALRINEQFF. CDR3 DNA sequence: TGCAGTGCCCTACGGATCAATGAGCAGTTCTTC.

This clonotype appeared many times. This sequence joins TRBV5-1 and TRBJ2-3, with D perhaps matching TRBD1 (6 bases). V lost 4 bases and J lost 2, with 11 bases in between. Germline V gene lookup returns CDR1 SGHRS and CDR2 YFSETQ. The CDR3 sequence is 14 residues long. The CDR3, as DNA: TGCGCCAGCAGCAAACAGGGATACACAGATACGCAGTATTTT. It is translated as CASSKQGYTDTQYF.

This clonotype was recorded at least ten times. The genes are TRBV4-2 and TRBJ2-1; TRBD2 matches at 7 bases. Germline CDR1 and CDR2: LGHNA and YNFKEQ. The CDR3 runs 16 residues. V was clipped by 0 bases and J by 7 bases; unmatched bases: 9. CDR3 nucleotide sequence: TGTGCCAGCAGCCAAGATGGGGCGGGAGCTCTTAATGAGCAGTTCTTC. This encodes CASSQDGAGALNEQFF.

This clonotype showed up just a few times. The chain uses TRBV10-3 and TRBJ2-7; D possibly uses TRBD1 or TRBD2 (5 bases each). The germline V gene has CDR1 ENHRY and CDR2 SYGVKD. This CDR3 has 15 amino acids. V was trimmed by 6 bases and J by 0 bases, leaving 15 bases between them. The CDR3 coding sequence is TGTGCCATCAGGGGTAACGCAGGGAGCTCCTACGAGCAGTACTTC. Translating gives CAIRGNAGSSYEQYF.

This clonotype was observed many times. The chain has TRBV29-1 and TRBJ2-3; D unclear. The V and J ends lost 3 bases and 0 bases respectively, with 7 bases between them. From germline, CDR1 is SQVTM and CDR2 ANQGSEA. This CDR3 has 13 residues. This CDR3 reads CSVDVFSTDTQYF. CDR3 coding DNA: TGCAGCGTTGATGTATTTAGCACAGATACGCAGTATTTT.

The chain joins TRBV3-1 to TRBJ1-1, with D perhaps TRBD1 (6 bases). V lost 1 base, J lost 5 bases, and 11 bases lay in between. This CDR3 contains 14 residues. CDR1 is LGHDT, CDR2 YNNKEL, per germline (reference sequence). The CDR3, as DNA: TGTGCCAGCAGCCAAGTACAGGGAAGGACTGAAGCTTTCTTT. Translation gives CASSQVQGRTEAFF.

The V call is TRBV29-1, the J call TRBJ2-3; no definite D call. Germline V lookup: CDR1 SQVTM, CDR2 ANQGSEA. V gave up 0 bases and J gave up 0 bases, with 13 bases separating them. The CDR3 is 16 amino acids. CDR3 DNA sequence: TGCAGCGTTGAAGATCGGGTCGGAGCTAGCACAGATACGCAGTATTTT. Translated: CSVEDRVGASTDTQYF.

This clonotype was counted ten times or more. This chain joins TRBV7-2 and TRBJ2-3; 7 bases align to TRBD2. The length of the CDR3 is 12 residues. V was pared by 6 bases and J by 6 bases, with 3 bases of the junction left unmatched. CDR1 SGHTA and CDR2 FQGNSA come from the germline V gene. CDR3 loop: CASRRLADTQYF. CDR3 nucleotide sequence: TGTGCCAGCAGAAGACTAGCTGATACGCAGTATTTT.

This clonotype was detected many times. J is TRBJ2-7 and V is TRBV29-1; 9 bases match TRBD1. Germline V lookup: CDR1 SQVTM, CDR2 ANQGSEA. CDR3 length equals 12 residues. J gave up 2 bases and V 6 bases, and 2 bases lay outside the gene matches. Here the CDR3 reads CSVGQGAYEQYF. CDR3 DNA: TGCAGCGTGGGACAGGGAGCCTACGAGCAGTACTTC.

The chain employs TRBV6-1 and TRBJ2-1; the match to TRBD2 covers 16 bases. CDR1 is MNHNS, CDR2 SASEGT, per germline. This CDR3 has 19 amino acids. The V segment lost 7 bases and the J segment 0 bases; nucleotides outside the gene matches: 9. CDR3 loop: CASTAQGLAGGSSYNEQFF. In nucleotides, the CDR3 is TGTGCCAGCACAGCACAGGGACTAGCGGGGGGGAGCTCCTACAATGAGCAGTTCTTC.

Many counts were recorded for this clonotype. This chain links TRBV28 with TRBJ2-5, with 10 bases lining up with TRBD1. The germline CDR1 and CDR2 sequences are MDHEN and SYDVKM. The V gene end was trimmed by 5 bases and the J gene end by 6 bases; junction bases not matched to a gene: 15. This CDR3 region has 17 residues. Here the CDR3 DNA reads TGTGCCAGCAGTCTCGAATTATGGGACAGGGGCGACAAGACCCAGTACTTC. Translation: CASSLELWDRGDKTQYF.

This clonotype was detected many times. J is TRBJ2-7 and V is TRBV10-1, with D hard to call. The CDR3 covers 11 residues. Per germline, CDR1 WNHNN and CDR2 SYGVQD (reference sequence). Trimming took off 0 bases at V and 9 bases at J, with 6 bases between the two ends. The CDR3 spells CASSESGMQYF. CDR3 sequence (DNA): TGCGCCAGCAGTGAGTCGGGGATGCAGTACTTC.

This clonotype was observed a handful of times. The chain uses TRBV15 and TRBJ2-7; TRBD2 might be the D (5 bases). The CDR3 sequence is 13 residues long. CDR1 LNHNV and CDR2 YYDKDF come from the germline V gene (reference sequence). Trimming pared 1 base from V and 11 bases from J, leaving 15 bases between. The CDR3 nucleotides read TGTGCCACCAGCAGAGGGGAGCCAGGACCCAAGTACTTC. It is translated as CATSRGEPGPKYF.

The chain combines TRBV5-1 with TRBJ1-4; no clear D gene. Germline-derived CDR1 and CDR2 are SGHRS and YFSETQ. Trimming pared 5 bases from V and 1 base from J, leaving 12 bases between. CDR3 length: 15 residues. In nucleotides, the CDR3 is TGCGCCAGCAGGTACCGGACGGGAACTAATGAAAAACTGTTTTTT. It specifies CASRYRTGTNEKLFF.

This chain joins TRBV20-1 and TRBJ1-5, with D unclear. CDR3 length equals 14 residues. V dropped 1 base and J dropped 7 bases, with 14 bases sitting between them. The germline CDR1 and CDR2 sequences are DFQATT and SNEGSKA (reference sequence). The CDR3 region has the DNA TGCAGTGCTAGAGTATCGGATCCACGGCAGCCCCAGCATTTT. Its protein is CSARVSDPRQPQHF.

V gene TRBV5-1 combines with J gene TRBJ2-7; 9 bases align to TRBD1. The germline V gene has CDR1 SGHRS and CDR2 YFSETQ. The length of the CDR3 is 15 residues. V was clipped by 2 bases and J by 4 bases; unmatched bases: 7. CDR3 amino acids: CASSLQTGGLYEQYF. The CDR3 DNA sequence: TGCGCCAGCAGCTTACAGACAGGGGGTCTTTACGAGCAGTACTTC.